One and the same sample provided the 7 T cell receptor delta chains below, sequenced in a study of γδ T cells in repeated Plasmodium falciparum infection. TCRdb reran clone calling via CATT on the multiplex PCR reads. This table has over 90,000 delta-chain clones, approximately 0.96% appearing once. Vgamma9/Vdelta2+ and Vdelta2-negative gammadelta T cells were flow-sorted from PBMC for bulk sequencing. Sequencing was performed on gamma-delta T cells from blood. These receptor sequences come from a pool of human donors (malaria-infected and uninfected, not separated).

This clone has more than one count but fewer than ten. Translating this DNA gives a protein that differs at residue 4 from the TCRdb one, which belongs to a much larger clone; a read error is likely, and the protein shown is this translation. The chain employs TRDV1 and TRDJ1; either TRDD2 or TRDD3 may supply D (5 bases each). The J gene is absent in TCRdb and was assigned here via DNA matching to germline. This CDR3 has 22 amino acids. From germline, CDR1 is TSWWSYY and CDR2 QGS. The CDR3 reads CALRDALPAKNRYPQYTDKLIF. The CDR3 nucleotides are TGTGCTCTTAGGGATGCTCTTCCCGCGAAAAATCGGTACCCCCAGTACACCGATAAACTCATCTTT.

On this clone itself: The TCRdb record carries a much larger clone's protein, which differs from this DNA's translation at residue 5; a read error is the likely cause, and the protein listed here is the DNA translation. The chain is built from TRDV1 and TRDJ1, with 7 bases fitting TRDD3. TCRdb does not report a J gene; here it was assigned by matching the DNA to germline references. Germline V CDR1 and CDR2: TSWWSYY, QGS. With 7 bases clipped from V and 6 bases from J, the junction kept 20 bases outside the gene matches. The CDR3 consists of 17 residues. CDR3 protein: CALEISPTGALFNKLIF. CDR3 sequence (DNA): TGTGCTCTTGAGATTTCCCCCACTGGGGCGCTATTCAATAAACTCATCTTT.

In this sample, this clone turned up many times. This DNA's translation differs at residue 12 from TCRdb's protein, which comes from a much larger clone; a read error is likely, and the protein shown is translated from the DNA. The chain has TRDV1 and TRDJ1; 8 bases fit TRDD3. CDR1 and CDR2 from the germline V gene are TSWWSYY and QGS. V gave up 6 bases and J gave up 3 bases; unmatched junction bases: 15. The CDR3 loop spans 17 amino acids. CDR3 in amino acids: CALGWGNTLQYADKLIF. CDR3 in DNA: TGTGCTCTTGGCTGGGGGAACACCCTTCAGTACGCCGATAAACTCATCTTT.

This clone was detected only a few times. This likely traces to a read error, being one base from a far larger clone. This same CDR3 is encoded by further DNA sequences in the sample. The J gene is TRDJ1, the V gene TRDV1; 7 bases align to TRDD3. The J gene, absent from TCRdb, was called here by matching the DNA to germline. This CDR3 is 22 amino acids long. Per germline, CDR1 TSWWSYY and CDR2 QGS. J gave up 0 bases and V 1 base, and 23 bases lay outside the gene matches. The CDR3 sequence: CALGEPTILRPVAGGYTDKLIF. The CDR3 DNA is TGTGCTCTTGGGGAACCTACAATTCTACGACCAGTCGCTGGGGGGTACACCGATAAACTCATCTTT.

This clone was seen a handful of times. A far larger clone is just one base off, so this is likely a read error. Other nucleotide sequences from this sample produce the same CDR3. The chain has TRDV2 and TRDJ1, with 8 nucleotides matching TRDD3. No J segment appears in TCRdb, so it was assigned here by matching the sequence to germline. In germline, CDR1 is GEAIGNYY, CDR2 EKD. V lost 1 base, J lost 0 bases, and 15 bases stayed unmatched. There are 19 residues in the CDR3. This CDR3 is CACDTREVSTGGYTDKLIF. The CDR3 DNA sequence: TGTGCCTGTGACACGCGGGAAGTAAGTACTGGGGGGTACACCGATAAACTCATCTTT.

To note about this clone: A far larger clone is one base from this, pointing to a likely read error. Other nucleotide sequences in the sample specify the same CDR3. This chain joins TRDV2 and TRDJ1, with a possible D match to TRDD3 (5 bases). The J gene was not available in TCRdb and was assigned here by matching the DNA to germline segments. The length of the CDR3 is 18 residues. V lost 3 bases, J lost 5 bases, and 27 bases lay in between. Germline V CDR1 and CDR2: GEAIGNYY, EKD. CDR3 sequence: CACDAGVIRNRRTDKLIF. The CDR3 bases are TGTGCCTGTGACGCGGGGGTCATCCGAAACCGCCGTACGGATAAACTCATCTTT.

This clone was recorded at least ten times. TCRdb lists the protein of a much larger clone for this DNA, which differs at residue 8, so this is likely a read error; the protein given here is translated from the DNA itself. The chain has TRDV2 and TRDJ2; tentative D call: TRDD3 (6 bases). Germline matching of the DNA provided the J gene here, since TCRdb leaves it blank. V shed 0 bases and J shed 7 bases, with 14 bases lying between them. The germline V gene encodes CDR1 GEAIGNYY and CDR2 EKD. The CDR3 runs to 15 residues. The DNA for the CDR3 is TGTGCCTGTGACACCGGGGGACCGGAAAAAGCACAACTCTTCTTT. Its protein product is CACDTGGPEKAQLFF.